The clone carrying this T cell receptor beta chain ranks as medium-sized. Its antigen remains unidentified. These data originate in a study of tumor and adjacent non-tumor tissue in lung cancer. Study-level information: Histology: about a dozen adenocarcinoma, a couple of squamous cell carcinoma, 1 small cell lung cancer. Whole-study results and caveats: Tumor TCR diversity, when higher, was linked to shorter survival. Normal lung showed higher cumulative top 100 clone frequency than tumor.

TCRbeta libraries were built with three rounds of nested PCR, modified from ARM-PCR. TCRdb used MiXCR to reprocess the multiplex PCR reads, holding one entry per CDR3 protein. Of approximately 120,000 distinct CDR3 sequences listed, about 65% are singletons. The template was RNA from unsorted bulk tissue. Distant lung tissue was collected more than 3 cm away from the tumor edge. V was clipped by 4 bases and J by 1 base, with 15 bases between them. Germline values: CDR1 SGHAT, CDR2 FQNNGV. The CDR3 contains 16 residues. Sequencing was done on a sample of distant non-tumor lung tissue. The chain recombines TRBV11-2 with TRBJ2-3; TRBD2 is a possible D gene (5 bases). This TCR was recovered from a man aged 55 to 70 with non-small cell lung cancer. The CDR3 sequence is CASSYEGGFGTDTQYF. The CDR3 nucleotides are TGTGCCAGCAGCTATGAGGGTGGTTTCGGCACAGATACGCAGTATTTT.